This T cell receptor (beta chain) was profiled in a study of blood T cell repertoires in COVID-19. Background on the study: Acute-phase and convalescent COVID-19 samples originated in the United States, Italy and Spain. Nucleic acid was either cDNA or gDNA, and it came from T cells, B-cell-depleted T cells, or PBMCs.

Some clones are missing from TCRdb's copy, which holds only in-frame ones; the method was immunoSEQ multiplex PCR. The sample carries 130,000 or so clones, 84% recorded once. The CDR3 contains 10 residues. Trimming cost V 9 bases and J 6 bases; bases outside gene matches: 0. Germline CDR1 and CDR2: SNHLY and FYNNEI. The TCR sequence derives from a woman between 55 and 75 years old with acute or convalescent COVID-19. The V and J genes are TRBV2 and TRBJ1-2; TRBD1 agrees at 8 bases. Sequencing was done on a sample of peripheral blood. The CDR3 sequence: CARQGDGYTF. The CDR3, as DNA: TGTGCCAGACAGGGGGATGGCTACACCTTC. Together with reference TRBV2 and TRBJ1-2, the CDR3 gives the full variable domain: EPEVTQTPSHQVTQMGQEVILRCVPISNHLYFYWYRQILGQKVEFLVSFYNNEISEKSEIFDDQFSVERPDGSNFTLKIRSTKLEDSAMYFCARQGDGYTFGSGTRLTVV.